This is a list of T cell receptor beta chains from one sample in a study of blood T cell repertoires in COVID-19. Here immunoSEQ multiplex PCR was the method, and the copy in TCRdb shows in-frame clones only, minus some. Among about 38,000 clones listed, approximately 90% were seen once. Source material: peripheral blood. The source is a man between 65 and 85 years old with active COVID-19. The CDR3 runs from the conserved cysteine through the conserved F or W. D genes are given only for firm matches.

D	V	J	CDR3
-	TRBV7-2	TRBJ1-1	CASSLSKMNTEAFF
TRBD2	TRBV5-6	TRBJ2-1	CASRNTPGTSGMGEQFF
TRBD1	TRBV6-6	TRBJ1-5	CAGSRDSLNQPQHF
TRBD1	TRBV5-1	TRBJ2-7	CASRGSRDRSAYEQYF
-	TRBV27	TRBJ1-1	CASSFSRVGRLNTEAFF
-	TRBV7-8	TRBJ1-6	CASSRGQQDSPLHF
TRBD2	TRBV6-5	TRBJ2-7	CASGGTRIYEQYF
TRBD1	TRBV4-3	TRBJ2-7	CASSRGDRVDEQYF
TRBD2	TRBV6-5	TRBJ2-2	CASSSLAGESGELFF
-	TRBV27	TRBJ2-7	CASSPTGTFSYEQYF
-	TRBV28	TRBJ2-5	CASSSRVMAWETQYF
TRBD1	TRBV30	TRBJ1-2	CAWSAQGAGGYTF
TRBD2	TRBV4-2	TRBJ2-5	CASSQDGGSYQETQYF
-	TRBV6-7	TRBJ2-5	CASTGLRVGQETQYF
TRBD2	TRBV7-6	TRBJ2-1	CASSLGGLAGPSYNEQFF
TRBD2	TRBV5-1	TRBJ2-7	CASSLAGRTYEQYF
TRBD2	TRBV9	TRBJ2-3	CASSVRDYTDTQYF
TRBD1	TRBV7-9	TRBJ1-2	CASSPGQGSFWGGYTF
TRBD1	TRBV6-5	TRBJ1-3	CASSSEGAGGNTIYF
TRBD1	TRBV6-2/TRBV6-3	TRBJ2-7	CASSRTGTYEQYF
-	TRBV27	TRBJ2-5	CASSPGISQETQYF
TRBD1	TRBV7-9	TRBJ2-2	CASSRDRGNTGELFF
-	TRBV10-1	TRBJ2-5	CASIPLVEKKGQETQYF
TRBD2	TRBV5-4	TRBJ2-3	CASSLGGGAADTQYF
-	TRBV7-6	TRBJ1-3	CASSLEWENGNTIYF
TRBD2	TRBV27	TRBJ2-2	CASNSVRGLDGSGELFF
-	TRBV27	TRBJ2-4	CASSFLRVREEGLAKNIQYF
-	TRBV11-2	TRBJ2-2	CASSVRSGTGELFF
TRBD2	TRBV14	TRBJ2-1	CASSLIWTSGIYSNEQFF
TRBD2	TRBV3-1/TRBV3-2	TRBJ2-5	CASSQDRAAGGRETQYF
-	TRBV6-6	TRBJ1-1	CASSYSGRAGTEAFF